This TCR beta chain is from a study of cytomegalovirus exposure and HLA in healthy donors. Study conclusions and caveats: Per a later analysis, fewer than 20,000 TCR beta sequences showed association with HLA alleles at 0.05 false discovery rate. Later, TCR association rates were found to vary by HLA locus, highest for DRB1 and lowest for HLA-C. The likely explanation for a cluster of highly shared sequence variants was sequencing artifact.

To note about this clone: The target antigen is unknown.

Primers: 60 Vbeta forward and 13 Jbeta reverse. Data came from immunoSEQ multiplex PCR; TCRdb stores just in-frame clones and leaves some out. The table has about 140,000 clones, around 78% seen once; the top ten hold 2.5% to 3.5%. The CDR3 length is 15 residues. CDR1 and CDR2 (germline): MGHDK, SYGVNS. Losses at the gene ends were 1 base for V and 5 bases for J; bases not matched to a gene: 5. The clonotype comes from a male donor in good health and CMV-seronegative. The rearrangement uses TRBV25-1 and TRBJ2-1; 7 nucleotides line up with TRBD2. Sequencing input: PBMCs. The CDR3 loop is CASSEWLAADNEQFF. In DNA, the CDR3 is TGTGCCAGCAGTGAATGGCTAGCGGCAGACAATGAGCAGTTCTTC.